Below are 5 T cell receptor beta chains sequenced from a single sample in a study of T cell responses to AZD1222 COVID-19 vaccine. Only in-frame clones appear in the TCRdb table, and some are missing; sequencing was by immunoSEQ multiplex PCR. The sample lists around 150,000 clones, under 95% occurring once. This sample comprised peripheral blood, obtained 28 days after the second AZD1222 dose. These receptors originate from an adult who received the AZD1222 COVID-19 vaccine.

This clone was counted only a few times. The genes are TRBV6-2 or TRBV6-3 and TRBJ2-1; 8 positions match TRBD2. Germline V CDR1 and CDR2: MNHEY, SVGEGT. The CDR3 contains 14 residues. V lost 6 bases to trimming and J lost 9 bases; unmatched junction nucleotides: 10. CDR3 nucleotides: TGTGCCAGCAGCGCCGGGACTAGTGCCACTGAGCAGTTCTTC. As protein: CASSAGTSATEQFF.

J is TRBJ2-5 and V is TRBV14, with 8 bases matching TRBD2. This CDR3 has 13 amino acids. V shed 2 bases, J shed 5 bases, and the junction held 1 base outside the gene matches. The germline gives CDR1 SGHDN, CDR2 FVKESK. The CDR3 DNA reads TGTGCCAGCAGCCAAAGACTAGCGGAGACCCAGTACTTC. The encoded protein is CASSQRLAETQYF.

This chain links TRBV27 with TRBJ1-1; D perhaps matches TRBD1 (6 bases). The CDR3 sequence is 15 residues long. Germline CDR1 reads MNHEY; CDR2 reads SMNVEV (reference sequence). Trimming stripped 4 bases from V and 8 bases from J, with 20 bases between. For the CDR3, the DNA is TGTGCCAGCAGTTCAAGAAGACGGACAGATCCAGAAGCTTTCTTT. Translating gives CASSSRRRTDPEAFF.

CDR3 residues: CASSQSLNTEAFF. The DNA of the CDR3 is TGTGCCAGCAGTCAGTCCCTAAACACTGAAGCTTTCTTT. The J gene is TRBJ1-1, the V gene TRBV28; D not resolved. This CDR3 is built from 13 residues. Trimming shortened V by 5 bases and J by 2 bases, and 9 bases separated the two germline ends. In germline, CDR1 is MDHEN, CDR2 SYDVKM.

The chain is built from TRBV23-1 and TRBJ2-7; 13 positions agree with TRBD2. TRBV23-1 is an open reading frame whose function is uncertain. The CDR3 sequence is 15 residues long. Trimming cost V 2 bases and J 3 bases; bases outside gene matches: 1. DNA for the CDR3: TGCGCCAGCAGTCAAACTAGCGGGGGGGGCTACGAGCAGTACTTC. Protein sequence: CASSQTSGGGYEQYF.